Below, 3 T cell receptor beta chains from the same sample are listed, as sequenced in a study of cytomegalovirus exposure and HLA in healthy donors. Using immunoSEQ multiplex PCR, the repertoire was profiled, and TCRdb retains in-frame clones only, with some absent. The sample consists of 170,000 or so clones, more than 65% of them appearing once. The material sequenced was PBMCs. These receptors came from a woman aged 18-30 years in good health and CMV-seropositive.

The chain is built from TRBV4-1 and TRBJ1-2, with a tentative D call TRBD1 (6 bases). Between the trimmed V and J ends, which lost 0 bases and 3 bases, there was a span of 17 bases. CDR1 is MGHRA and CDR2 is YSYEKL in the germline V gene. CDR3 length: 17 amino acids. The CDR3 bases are TGCGCCAGCAGCCAAGACCGCCTTTACAGGGTAGACTATGGCTACACCTTC. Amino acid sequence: CASSQDRLYRVDYGYTF.

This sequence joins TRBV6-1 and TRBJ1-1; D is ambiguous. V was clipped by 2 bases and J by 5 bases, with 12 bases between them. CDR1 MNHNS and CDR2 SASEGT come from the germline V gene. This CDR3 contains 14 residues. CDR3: CASSENHSGTEAFF. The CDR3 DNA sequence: TGTGCCAGCAGTGAAAACCATTCCGGGACTGAAGCTTTCTTT.

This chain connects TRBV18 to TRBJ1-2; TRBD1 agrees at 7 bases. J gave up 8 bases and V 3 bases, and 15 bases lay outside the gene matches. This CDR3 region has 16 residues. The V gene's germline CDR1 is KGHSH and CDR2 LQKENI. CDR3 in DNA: TGTGCCAGCTCACCGGACAGGTGGGTGAGATTCGACGGCTACACCTTC. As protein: CASSPDRWVRFDGYTF.